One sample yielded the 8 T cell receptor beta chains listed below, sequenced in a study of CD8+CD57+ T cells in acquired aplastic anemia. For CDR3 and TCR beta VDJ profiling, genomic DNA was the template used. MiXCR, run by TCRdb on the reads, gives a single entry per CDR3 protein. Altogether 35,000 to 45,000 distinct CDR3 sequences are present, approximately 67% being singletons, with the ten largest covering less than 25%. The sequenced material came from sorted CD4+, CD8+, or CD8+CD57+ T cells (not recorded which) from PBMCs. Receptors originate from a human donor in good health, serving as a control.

DNA of the CDR3: TGTGCCAGCAGCCGGGACACTGAAGCTTTCTTT. Encoded protein: CASSRDTEAFF. The chain recombines TRBV28 with TRBJ1-1, with D uncertain. Trimming removed 6 bases from V and 3 bases from J, with 5 bases in between. The CDR3 has 11 amino acids. Germline V gene lookup returns CDR1 MDHEN and CDR2 SYDVKM.

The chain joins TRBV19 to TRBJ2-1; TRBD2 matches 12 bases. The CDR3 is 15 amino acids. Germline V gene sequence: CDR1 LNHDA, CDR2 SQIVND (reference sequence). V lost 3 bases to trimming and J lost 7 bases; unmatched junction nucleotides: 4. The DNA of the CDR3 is TGTGCCAGTAGTATCCTAGCGGGGGGGCGGAATGAGCAGTTCTTC. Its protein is CASSILAGGRNEQFF.

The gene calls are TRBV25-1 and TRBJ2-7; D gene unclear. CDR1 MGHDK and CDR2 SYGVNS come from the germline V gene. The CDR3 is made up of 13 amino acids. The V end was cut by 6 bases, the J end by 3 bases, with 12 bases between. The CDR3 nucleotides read TGTGCCAGCAGGAAGGGCCAACACTACGAGCAGTACTTC. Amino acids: CASRKGQHYEQYF.

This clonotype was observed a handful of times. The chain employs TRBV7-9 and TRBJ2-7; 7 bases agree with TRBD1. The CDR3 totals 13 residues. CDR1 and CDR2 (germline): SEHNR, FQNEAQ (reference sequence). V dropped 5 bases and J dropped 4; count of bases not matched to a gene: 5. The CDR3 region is CASSGTVTYEQYF. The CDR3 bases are TGTGCCAGCAGCGGGACAGTAACATACGAGCAGTACTTC.

CDR3 loop: CASSQSGTVNSPLHF. The CDR3 nucleotides read TGTGCCAGCAGCCAATCCGGGACAGTAAATTCACCCCTCCACTTT. J is TRBJ1-6 and V is TRBV6-1; TRBD1 matches at 7 bases. The V and J ends lost 6 bases and 7 bases, in that order; junction bases with no gene match: 9. CDR3 size: 15 residues. Germline lookup yields CDR1 MNHNS and CDR2 SASEGT.

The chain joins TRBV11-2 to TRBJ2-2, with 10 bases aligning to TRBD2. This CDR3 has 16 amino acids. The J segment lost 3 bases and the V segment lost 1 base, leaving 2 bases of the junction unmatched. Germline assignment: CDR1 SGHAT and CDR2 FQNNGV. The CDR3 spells CASSLVGLADTGELFF. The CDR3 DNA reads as TGTGCCAGCAGCTTAGTTGGACTAGCGGACACCGGGGAGCTGTTTTTT.

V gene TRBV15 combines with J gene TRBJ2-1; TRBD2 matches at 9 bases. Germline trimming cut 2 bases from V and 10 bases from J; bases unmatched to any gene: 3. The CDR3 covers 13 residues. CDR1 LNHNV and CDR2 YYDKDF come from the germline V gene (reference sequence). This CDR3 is CATSRLAGEEQFF. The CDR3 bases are TGTGCCACCAGCAGATTAGCGGGAGAGGAGCAGTTCTTC.

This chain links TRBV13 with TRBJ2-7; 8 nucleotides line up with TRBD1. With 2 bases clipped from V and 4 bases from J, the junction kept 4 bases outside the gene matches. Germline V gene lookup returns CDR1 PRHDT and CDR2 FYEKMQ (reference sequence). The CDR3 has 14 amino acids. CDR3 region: CASSLKGQAYEQYF. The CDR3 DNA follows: TGTGCCAGCAGCTTAAAGGGACAGGCGTACGAGCAGTACTTC.